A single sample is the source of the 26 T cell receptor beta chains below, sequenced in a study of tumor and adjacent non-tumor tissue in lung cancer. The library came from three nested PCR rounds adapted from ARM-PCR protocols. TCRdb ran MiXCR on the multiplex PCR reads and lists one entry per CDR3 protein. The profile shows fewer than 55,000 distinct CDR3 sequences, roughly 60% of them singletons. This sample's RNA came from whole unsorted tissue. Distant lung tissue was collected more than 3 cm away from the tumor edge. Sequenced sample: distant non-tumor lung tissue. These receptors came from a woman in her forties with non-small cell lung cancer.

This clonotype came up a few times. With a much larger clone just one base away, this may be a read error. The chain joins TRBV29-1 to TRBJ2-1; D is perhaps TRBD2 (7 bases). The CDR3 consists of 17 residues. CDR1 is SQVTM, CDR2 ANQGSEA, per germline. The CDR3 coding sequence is TGCAGCGTTGAAGGATGGGGGGGGACATCTTCCTACGATGAGCAGTTCTTC. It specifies CSVEGWGGTSSYDEQFF.

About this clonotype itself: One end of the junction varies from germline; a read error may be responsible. For the CDR3, the DNA is TGCACCAGCAGCCAGGCCCGACAGGGACGGCCCTATGGAGATACGCAGTATTTT. This gives the protein CTSSQARQGRPYGDTQYF. The V and J genes are TRBV4-1 and TRBJ2-3; 7 bases match TRBD1. Germline V gene data show CDR1 as MGHRA and CDR2 as YSYEKL. This CDR3 region has 18 residues.

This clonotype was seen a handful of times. This CDR3 reads CASSFPQGPDSYEQYF. Here the CDR3 DNA reads TGTGCCAGCAGTTTCCCCCAGGGCCCGGATTCCTACGAGCAGTACTTC. This sequence joins TRBV28 and TRBJ2-7; a possible D gene is TRBD1 (5 bases). Trimming left V 3 bases short and J 1 base short, with 16 bases between. Germline V gene sequence: CDR1 MDHEN, CDR2 SYDVKM. CDR3 length: 16 residues. Together with reference TRBV28 and TRBJ2-7, the CDR3 gives the full variable domain: DVKVTQSSRYLVKRTGEKVFLECVQDMDHENMFWYRQDPGLGLRLIYFSYDVKMKEKGDIPEGYSVSREKKERFSLILESASTNQTSMYLCASSFPQGPDSYEQYFGPGTRLTVT.

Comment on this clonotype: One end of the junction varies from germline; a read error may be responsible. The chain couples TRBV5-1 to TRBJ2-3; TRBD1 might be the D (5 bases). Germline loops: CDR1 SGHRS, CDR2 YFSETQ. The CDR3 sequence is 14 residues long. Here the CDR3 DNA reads TGCGCCAGCAGCATGGCGTGGGGCACAGATATGCAGTATTTT. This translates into CASSMAWGTDMQYF.

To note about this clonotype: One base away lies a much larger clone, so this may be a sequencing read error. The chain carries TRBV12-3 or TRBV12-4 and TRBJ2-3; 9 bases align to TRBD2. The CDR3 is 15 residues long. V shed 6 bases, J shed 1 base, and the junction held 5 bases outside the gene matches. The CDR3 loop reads CASRKAGGGTDTQYF. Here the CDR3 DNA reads TGTGCCAGCAGGAAAGCGGGGGGTGGCACAGATACGCAGTATTTT.

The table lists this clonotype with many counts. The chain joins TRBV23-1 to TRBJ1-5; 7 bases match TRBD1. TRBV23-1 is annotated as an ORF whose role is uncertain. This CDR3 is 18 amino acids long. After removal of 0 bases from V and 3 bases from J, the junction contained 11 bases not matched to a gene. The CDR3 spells CASSQSRQGGLNNQPQHF. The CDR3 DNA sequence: TGCGCCAGCAGTCAATCGAGACAGGGAGGGTTAAACAATCAGCCCCAGCATTTT.

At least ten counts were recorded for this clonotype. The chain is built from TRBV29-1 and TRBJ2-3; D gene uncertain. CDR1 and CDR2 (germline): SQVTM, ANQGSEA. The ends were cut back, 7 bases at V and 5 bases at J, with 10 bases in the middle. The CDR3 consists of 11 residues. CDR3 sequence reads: CSAPSGDTQYF. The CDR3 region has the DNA TGCAGCGCACCTTCTGGAGATACGCAGTATTTT.

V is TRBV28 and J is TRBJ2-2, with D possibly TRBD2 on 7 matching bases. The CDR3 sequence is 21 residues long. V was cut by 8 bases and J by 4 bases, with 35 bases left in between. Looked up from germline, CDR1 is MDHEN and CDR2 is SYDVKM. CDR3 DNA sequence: TGTGCCAGCCAGACAGCAACCCCACTATCGGGGGGCCCGGATGTCACCGGGGAGCTGTTTTTT. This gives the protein CASQTATPLSGGPDVTGELFF.

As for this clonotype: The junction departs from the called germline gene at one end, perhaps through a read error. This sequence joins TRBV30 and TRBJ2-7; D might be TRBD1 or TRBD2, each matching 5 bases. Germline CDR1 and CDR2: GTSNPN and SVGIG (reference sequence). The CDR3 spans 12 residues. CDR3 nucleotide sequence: TGTGTCTGGAGTCGTTGGGGGATCGAGCAGTACTTC. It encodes CVWSRWGIEQYF.

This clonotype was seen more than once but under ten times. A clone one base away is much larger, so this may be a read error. In DNA form, the CDR3 reads TGTGCCAGCAGCCCTAGACTAAGCCAAGAGACCCAGTACTTC. This encodes CASSPRLSQETQYF. V is TRBV5-4 and J is TRBJ2-5, with a tentative D call TRBD2 (5 bases). The CDR3 runs 14 residues. V was pared by 4 bases and J by 1 base, with 11 bases between. Germline V gene lookup returns CDR1 SGHNT and CDR2 YYREEE (reference sequence).

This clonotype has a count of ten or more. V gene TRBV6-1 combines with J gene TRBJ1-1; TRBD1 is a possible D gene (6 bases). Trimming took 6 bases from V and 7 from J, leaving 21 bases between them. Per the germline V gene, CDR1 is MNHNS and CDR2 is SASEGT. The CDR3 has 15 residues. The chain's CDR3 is CASRSQGSSIGEAFF. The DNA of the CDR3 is TGTGCCAGCAGATCACAGGGCTCCTCTATCGGTGAAGCTTTCTTT.

The CDR3 reads CAWNTYELRRGIQYF. CDR3 bases: TGTGCCTGGAACACATATGAACTTCGTAGGGGGATCCAGTACTTC. The chain joins TRBV30 to TRBJ2-5, with D perhaps matching TRBD1 (6 bases). CDR1 is GTSNPN and CDR2 is SVGIG in the germline V gene (reference sequence). CDR3 length: 15 amino acids. Trimming cost V 4 bases and J 10 bases, with 25 bases left between them.

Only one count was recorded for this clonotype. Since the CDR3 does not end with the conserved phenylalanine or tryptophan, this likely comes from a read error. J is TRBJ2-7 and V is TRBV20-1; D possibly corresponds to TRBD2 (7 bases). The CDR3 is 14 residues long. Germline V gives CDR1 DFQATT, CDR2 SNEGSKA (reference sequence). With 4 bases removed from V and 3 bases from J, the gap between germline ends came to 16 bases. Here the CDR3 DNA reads TGCAGTGCTAAGGGGGACACGGGAGGCTACGAGCAGTACCTC. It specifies CSAKGDTGGYEQYL.

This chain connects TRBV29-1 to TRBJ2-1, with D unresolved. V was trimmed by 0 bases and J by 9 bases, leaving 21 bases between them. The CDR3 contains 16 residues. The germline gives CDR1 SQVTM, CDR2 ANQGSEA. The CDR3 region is CSVEDQERNSHIEQFF. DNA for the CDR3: TGCAGCGTTGAAGATCAGGAGAGGAACTCCCACATTGAGCAGTTCTTC.

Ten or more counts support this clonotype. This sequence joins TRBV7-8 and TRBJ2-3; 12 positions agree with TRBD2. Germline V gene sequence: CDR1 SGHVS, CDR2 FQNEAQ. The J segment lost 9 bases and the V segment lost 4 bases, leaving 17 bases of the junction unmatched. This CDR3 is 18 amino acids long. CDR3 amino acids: CASSSTHSTSGGARTQYF. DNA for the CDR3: TGTGCCAGCAGCTCAACACATTCGACTAGCGGGGGCGCGCGCACGCAGTATTTT.

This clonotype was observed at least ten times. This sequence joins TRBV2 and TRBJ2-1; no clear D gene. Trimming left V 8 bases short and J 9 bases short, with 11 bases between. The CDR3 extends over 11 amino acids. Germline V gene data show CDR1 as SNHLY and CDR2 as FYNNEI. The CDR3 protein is CASLLRSEQFF. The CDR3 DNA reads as TGTGCCAGCCTTCTAAGGTCTGAGCAGTTCTTC.

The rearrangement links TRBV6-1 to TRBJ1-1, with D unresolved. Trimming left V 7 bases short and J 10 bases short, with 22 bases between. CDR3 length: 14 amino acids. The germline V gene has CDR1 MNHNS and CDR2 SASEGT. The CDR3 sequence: CASMHRDGFAAAFF. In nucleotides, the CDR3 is TGTGCCAGCATGCATCGGGATGGTTTCGCTGCAGCTTTCTTT.

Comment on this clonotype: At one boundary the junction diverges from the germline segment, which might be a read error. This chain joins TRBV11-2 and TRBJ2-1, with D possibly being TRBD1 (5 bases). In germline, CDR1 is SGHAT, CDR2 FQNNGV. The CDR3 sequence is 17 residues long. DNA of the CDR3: TGTGCCAGCAGCTTAGAGTCGTTCAGGGCATTGTGCAATGAGCGGTTCTTC. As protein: CASSLESFRALCNERFF.

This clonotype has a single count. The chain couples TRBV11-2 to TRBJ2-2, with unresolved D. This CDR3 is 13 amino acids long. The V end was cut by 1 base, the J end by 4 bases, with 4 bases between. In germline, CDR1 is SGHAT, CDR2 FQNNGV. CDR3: CASSLGVTGELFF. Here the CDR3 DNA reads TGTGCCAGCAGCTTAGGTGTCACCGGGGAGCTGTTTTTT.

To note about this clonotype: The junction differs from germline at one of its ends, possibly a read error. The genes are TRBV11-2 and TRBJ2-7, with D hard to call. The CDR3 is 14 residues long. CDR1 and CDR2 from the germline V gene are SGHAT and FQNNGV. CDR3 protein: CTSSLVSNSYVQYF. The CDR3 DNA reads TGTACCAGCAGCTTAGTCTCAAACTCCTACGTGCAGTATTTC. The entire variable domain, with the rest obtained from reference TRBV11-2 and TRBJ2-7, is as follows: EAGVAQSPRYKIIEKRQSVAFWCNPISGHATLYWYQQILGQGPKLLIQFQNNGVVDDSQLPKDRFSAERLKGVDSTLKIQPAKLEDSAVYLCTSSLVSNSYVQYFGPGTRLTVT.

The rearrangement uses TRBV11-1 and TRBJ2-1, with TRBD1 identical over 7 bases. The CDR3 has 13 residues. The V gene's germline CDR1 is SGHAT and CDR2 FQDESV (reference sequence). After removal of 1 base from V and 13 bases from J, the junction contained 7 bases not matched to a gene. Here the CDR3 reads CASSLDRGWYQFF. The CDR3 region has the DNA TGTGCCAGCAGCTTAGACAGGGGATGGTATCAGTTCTTC.

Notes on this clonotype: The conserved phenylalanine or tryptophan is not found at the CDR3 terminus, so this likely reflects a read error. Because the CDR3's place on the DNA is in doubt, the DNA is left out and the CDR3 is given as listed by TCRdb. CDR3 residues: CASSHGVYNGRFS. The chain recombines TRBV11-2 with TRBJ2-1. The CDR3 comprises 13 residues, both ends counted. The germline V gene has CDR1 SGHAT and CDR2 FQNNGV.

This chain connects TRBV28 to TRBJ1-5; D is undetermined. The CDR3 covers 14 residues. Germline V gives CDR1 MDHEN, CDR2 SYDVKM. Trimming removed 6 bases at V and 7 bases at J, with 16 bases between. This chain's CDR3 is CASSLIRWGQPQHF. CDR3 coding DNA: TGTGCCAGCAGCCTCATAAGGTGGGGACAGCCCCAGCATTTT.

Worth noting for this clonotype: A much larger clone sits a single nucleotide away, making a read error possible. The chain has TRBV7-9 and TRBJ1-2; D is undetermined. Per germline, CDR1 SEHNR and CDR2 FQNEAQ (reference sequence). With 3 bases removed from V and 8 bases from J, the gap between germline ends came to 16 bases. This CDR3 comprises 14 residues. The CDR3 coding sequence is TGTGCCAGCAGCTTCGCCAGGAAAGTTGGCGGCTACACCTTC. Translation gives CASSFARKVGGYTF.

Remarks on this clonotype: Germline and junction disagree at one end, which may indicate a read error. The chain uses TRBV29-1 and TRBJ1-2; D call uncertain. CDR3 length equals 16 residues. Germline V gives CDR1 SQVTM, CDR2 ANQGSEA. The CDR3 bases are TGCAGCGTTGTCGAGGACTGCCGCAAGAACGACTATGGCTACACGTTC. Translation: CSVVEDCRKNDYGYTF.

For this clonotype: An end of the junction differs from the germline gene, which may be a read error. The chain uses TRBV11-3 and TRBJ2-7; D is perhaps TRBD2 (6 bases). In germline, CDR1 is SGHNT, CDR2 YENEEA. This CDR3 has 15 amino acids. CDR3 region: CAGSLGTGPAHEQYF. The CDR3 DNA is TGTGCCGGCAGCTTGGGGACTGGTCCCGCCCACGAGCAGTACTTC. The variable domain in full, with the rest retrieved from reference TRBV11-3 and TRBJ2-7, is EAGVVQSPRYKIIEKKQPVAFWCNPISGHNTLYWYLQNLGQGPELLIRYENEEAVDDSQLPKDRFSAERLKGVDSTLKIQPAELGDSAVYLCAGSLGTGPAHEQYFGPGTRLTVT.